Listed below are T cell receptor beta chains from one sample, sequenced in a study of identifying expanded T cells in peripheral blood. The method was immunoSEQ multiplex PCR; TCRdb's version includes in-frame clones alone and lacks a portion of them. The sample comprises about 100,000 clones, 80% to 90% of which are singletons, and roughly 6% rests with the top ten. The material sequenced was blood. The receptors were sampled from a person aged 18 to 70 in good health. Each CDR3 is given with its conserved first and last residue. The D gene is left open where the match is weak. Some rows have no size entry. The others give once, few or many, or a class for an expanded clone.

clone_size d_call cdr3_length j_call v_call cdr3_aa cdr3_nt
. TRBD2 15 TRBJ2-7 TRBV10-2 CASRSGTGGRYEQYF TGCGCCAGCAGATCCGGGACTGGCGGGAGATACGAGCAGTACTTC
few . 12 TRBJ1-2 TRBV19 CASSLRDYGYTF TGTGCCAGTTCACTCAGGGACTATGGCTACACCTTC
few TRBD1 15 TRBJ1-2 TRBV11-2 CASSDRQGRTFWYTF TGTGCCAGCAGCGATCGACAGGGAAGGACCTTCTGGTACACCTTC
. . 16 TRBJ2-1 TRBV27 CASSLSEGALNNEQFF TGTGCCAGCAGTTTATCGGAGGGGGCGCTCAACAATGAGCAGTTCTTC
. TRBD1 17 TRBJ2-3 TRBV11-3 CASSPRAGTGGTDTQYF TGTGCCAGCAGCCCCAGGGCCGGGACAGGAGGCACAGATACGCAGTATTTT
. . 15 TRBJ1-1 TRBV6-5 CASSYAHRGWAEAFF TGTGCCAGCAGTTACGCTCATAGGGGTTGGGCTGAAGCTTTCTTT
. TRBD1 15 TRBJ2-1 TRBV9 CASSVRDREYNEQFF TGTGCCAGCAGCGTGCGGGACAGGGAATACAATGAGCAGTTCTTC
. . 15 TRBJ2-7 TRBV11-1 CASSAGASALGEQYF TGTGCCAGCAGCGCGGGGGCTAGCGCCCTAGGGGAGCAGTACTTC
. . 17 TRBJ2-3 TRBV2 CASSEDRDWETTDTQYF TGTGCCAGCAGTGAAGACAGAGACTGGGAAACCACAGATACGCAGTATTTT
few . 12 TRBJ2-7 TRBV5-5 CASSPRAYEQYF TGTGCCAGCAGCCCCCGAGCCTACGAGCAGTACTTC
once . 13 TRBJ1-5 TRBV27 CASRGDGIQPQHF TGTGCCAGCAGGGGGGACGGTATTCAGCCCCAGCATTTT
. TRBD1 14 TRBJ1-4 TRBV7-9 CASSPGQINEKLFF TGTGCCAGCAGCCCGGGACAGATTAATGAAAAACTGTTTTTT
few . 13 TRBJ2-5 TRBV5-1 CASSLAIQETQYF TGCGCCAGCAGCTTGGCAATCCAAGAGACCCAGTACTTC
. . 15 TRBJ1-3 TRBV5-1 CASTPFGAPGNTIYF TGCGCCAGCACCCCCTTCGGGGCGCCGGGAAACACCATATATTTT
few . 16 TRBJ2-2 TRBV10-1 CASSESVGPYSGELFF TGCGCCAGCAGTGAGTCCGTGGGACCCTATAGCGGGGAGCTGTTTTTT
. . 13 TRBJ2-3 TRBV6-5 CASSYSRDTTQYF TGTGCCAGCAGTTACTCGAGGGACACTACGCAGTATTTT
. . 15 TRBJ2-1 TRBV7-2 CASSLEGGRNNEQFF TGTGCCAGCAGCTTAGAGGGCGGGCGGAACAATGAGCAGTTCTTC
. TRBD2 19 TRBJ2-7 TRBV14 CASSPYILPSGANPYEQYF TGTGCCAGCAGCCCGTACATCCTCCCTAGCGGGGCGAACCCCTACGAGCAGTACTTC
. TRBD1 13 TRBJ1-1 TRBV4-2 CASSQERGREAFF TGTGCCAGCAGCCAAGAGAGGGGGCGGGAAGCTTTCTTT
. . 13 TRBJ1-1 TRBV7-3 CASSLTDGTEAFF TGTGCCAGCAGCTTAACGGACGGCACTGAAGCTTTCTTT
. . 11 TRBJ2-3 TRBV19 CASKTRDTQYF TGTGCCAGTAAAACAAGGGATACGCAGTATTTT
. . 13 TRBJ1-1 TRBV5-1 CASSLAVNTEAFF TGCGCCAGCAGCTTAGCGGTGAACACTGAAGCTTTCTTT
. . 13 TRBJ2-2 TRBV2 CASHEYGTGELFF TGTGCCAGCCATGAGTATGGCACCGGGGAGCTGTTTTTT
. . 12 TRBJ2-5 TRBV2 CASTLAQETQYF TGTGCCAGCACGCTAGCGCAAGAGACCCAGTACTTC
. TRBD1 16 TRBJ1-6 TRBV4-1 CASSQELTGGGSPLHF TGCGCCAGCAGCCAAGAGTTAACAGGGGGCGGTTCACCCCTCCACTTT
. . 17 TRBJ2-6 TRBV11-3 CASRPQAGPSGANVLTF TGTGCCAGCAGGCCTCAGGCAGGACCCTCTGGGGCCAACGTCCTGACTTTC
. TRBD1 13 TRBJ1-1 TRBV30 CAWRLTGVPEAFF TGTGCCTGGAGATTGACAGGGGTCCCTGAAGCTTTCTTT